The clone carrying this T cell receptor delta chain ranks as medium-sized (0.01 to 0.1%). With CATT, TCRdb re-called clones from the RT-PCR reads. Among roughly 2,000 delta-chain clones listed, less than 4.5% were seen once. This record comes from a study of gamma-delta T cells after stem cell transplantation. J lost 5 bases, V lost 2 bases, and 3 bases had no gene match. CDR1 GEAIGNYY and CDR2 EKD come from the germline V gene. This CDR3 is built from 14 residues. The clonotype was recovered from a human donor. It is not recorded whose cells these are; they may come from a transplant donor. J is TRDJ2 and V is TRDV2; 8 bases agree with TRDD3. The sequenced sample was gamma-delta T cells. The CDR3 sequence is CACDRVGDTAQLFF. The CDR3 DNA reads TGTGCCTGTGACAGAGTGGGGGATACAGCACAACTCTTCTTT.